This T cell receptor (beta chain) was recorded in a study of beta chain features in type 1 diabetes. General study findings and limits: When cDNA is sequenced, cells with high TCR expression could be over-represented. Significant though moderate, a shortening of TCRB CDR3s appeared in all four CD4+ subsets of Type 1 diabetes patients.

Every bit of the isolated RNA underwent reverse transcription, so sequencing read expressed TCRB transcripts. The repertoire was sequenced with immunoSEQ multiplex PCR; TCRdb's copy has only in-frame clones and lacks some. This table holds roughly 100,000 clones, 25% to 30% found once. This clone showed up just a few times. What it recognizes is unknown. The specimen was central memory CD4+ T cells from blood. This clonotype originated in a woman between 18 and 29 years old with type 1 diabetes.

In DNA form, the CDR3 reads TGTGCCACCTCCCGGGGCGGGGGTGCCAAAAACATTCAGTACTTC. It codes for CATSRGGGAKNIQYF. The gene calls are TRBV6-6 and TRBJ2-4; 7 positions match TRBD2. The CDR3 consists of 15 residues. Germline V gene sequence: CDR1 MNHNY, CDR2 SVGAGI (reference sequence). J lost 1 base, V lost 10 bases, and 10 bases had no gene match.